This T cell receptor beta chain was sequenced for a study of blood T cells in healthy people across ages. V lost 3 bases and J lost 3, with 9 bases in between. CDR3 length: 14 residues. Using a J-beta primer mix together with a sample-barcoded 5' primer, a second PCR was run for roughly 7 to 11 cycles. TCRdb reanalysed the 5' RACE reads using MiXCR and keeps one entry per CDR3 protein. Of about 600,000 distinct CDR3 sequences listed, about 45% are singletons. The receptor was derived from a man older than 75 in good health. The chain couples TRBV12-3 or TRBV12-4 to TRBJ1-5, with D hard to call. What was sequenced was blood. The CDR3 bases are TGTGCCAGCAGTTTGGGCAACAACAATCAGCCCCAGCATTTT. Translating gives CASSLGNNNQPQHF.